The rows below give T cell receptor beta chains drawn from one sample of a study of blood T cell repertoires in COVID-19. TCRdb's table, derived via immunoSEQ multiplex PCR, lists solely in-frame clones and lacks some. The data contain 150,000 to 200,000 clones, around 86% of them singletons. The sequencing sample was made of peripheral blood. The receptors were sampled from a woman in her 30s with active or convalescent COVID-19. The CDR3 runs from the conserved cysteine through the conserved F or W. The order of the fields is clone size, V gene, J gene, D gene, CDR3 protein, CDR3 DNA. D genes are given only for firm matches. Rows may omit the clone size; those that give it use once, few, many or a size class.

>-|TRBV11-2|TRBJ1-3|-
CASSLAGAGNTIYF
TGTGCCAGCAGCTTAGCAGGGGCTGGAAACACCATATATTTT
>-|TRBV5-4|TRBJ2-2|-
CASVGPGGELFF
TGTGCCAGCGTAGGTCCAGGCGGGGAGCTGTTTTTT
>-|TRBV4-1|TRBJ2-7|-
CASSESSSGSYEQYF
TGCGCCAGCAGCGAATCTAGCTCGGGAAGCTACGAGCAGTACTTC
>-|TRBV4-2|TRBJ1-1|-
CASSQAVNTEAFF
TGTGCCAGCAGCCAAGCGGTGAACACTGAAGCTTTCTTT
>-|TRBV9|TRBJ2-7|TRBD1
CASSERTGPYSEQYF
TGTGCCAGCAGCGAACGGACAGGGCCCTATTCCGAGCAGTACTTC
>once|TRBV3-1/TRBV3-2|TRBJ1-2|-
CASSQLRTSGNYGYTF
TGTGCCAGCAGCCAGCTACGGACTTCGGGGAACTATGGCTACACCTTC
>-|TRBV2|TRBJ1-1|-
CASSLTGRSTEAFF
TGTGCCAGCAGTCTCACAGGGCGCAGCACTGAAGCTTTCTTT
>-|TRBV7-5|TRBJ1-3|-
CARSLVSTDSGNTIYF
TGTGCCAGAAGCTTAGTGTCGACAGACTCTGGAAACACCATATATTTT
>-|TRBV24-1|TRBJ1-5|-
CATSDGGSNQPQHF
TGTGCCACCAGTGATGGGGGGTCCAATCAGCCCCAGCATTTT
>-|TRBV5-4|TRBJ2-1|TRBD2
CASSSGTSGRPTYNEQFF
TGTGCCAGCAGCTCCGGGACTAGCGGGAGGCCCACCTACAATGAGCAGTTCTTC
>-|TRBV24-1|TRBJ2-7|-
CATSDSTHSYEQYF
TGTGCCACCAGTGACTCGACTCACTCCTACGAGCAGTACTTC
>-|TRBV28|TRBJ1-1|-
CASSSRVLGDTEAFF
TGTGCCAGCAGTTCCAGGGTCCTTGGGGACACTGAAGCTTTCTTT
>-|TRBV3-1/TRBV3-2|TRBJ2-1|-
CASSHSSGAREQFF
TGTGCCAGCAGCCACTCTTCGGGAGCTCGAGAGCAGTTCTTC
>-|TRBV9|TRBJ1-1|TRBD1
CASSAGQLNTEAFF
TGTGCCAGCAGCGCGGGACAGCTGAACACTGAAGCTTTCTTT
>-|TRBV20-1|TRBJ1-2|-
CSALNSYGYTF
TGCAGTGCTCTCAACTCCTATGGCTACACCTTC
>-|TRBV6-6|TRBJ1-5|-
CASSKTGGSNQPQHF
TGTGCCAGCAGTAAGACCGGCGGCAGCAATCAGCCCCAGCATTTT
>-|TRBV19|TRBJ2-1|TRBD2
CASSGLAGDWSYNEQFF
TGTGCCAGTAGTGGACTAGCGGGGGACTGGTCCTACAATGAGCAGTTCTTC
>-|TRBV7-2|TRBJ2-1|-
CASSLLTGAGYNEQFF
TGTGCCAGCAGCTTGCTGACAGGAGCAGGATACAATGAGCAGTTCTTC
>-|TRBV7-2|TRBJ2-5|-
CASSSNSGHQETQYF
TGTGCCAGCAGCTCCAATAGCGGACACCAAGAGACCCAGTACTTC
>-|TRBV3-1/TRBV3-2|TRBJ2-7|TRBD2
CASSPSSSSGRTYEQYF
TGTGCCAGCAGCCCGAGTTCTTCTAGCGGGAGAACCTACGAGCAGTACTTC
>-|TRBV6-5|TRBJ1-5|TRBD1
CASSNRGSSNQPQHF
TGTGCCAGCAGCAACAGGGGGTCGAGCAATCAGCCCCAGCATTTT
>-|TRBV19|TRBJ1-1|-
CASSIIPAILNTEAFF
TGTGCCAGTAGTATAATCCCAGCGATACTGAACACTGAAGCTTTCTTT
>-|TRBV28|TRBJ2-3|TRBD2
CASSSGGTEDTQYF
TGTGCCAGCAGTAGCGGGGGGACAGAGGATACGCAGTATTTT
>-|TRBV10-1|TRBJ2-7|-
CASSESTLEQYF
TGCGCCAGCAGTGAGTCGACTCTCGAGCAGTACTTC